This record looks at one T cell receptor beta chain sequence and its context. The entry originates in a study of T-cell memory formation after mild COVID-19. Study-wide context: TCR clusters showed largely donor specificity.

CDR3 length: 13 amino acids. The V end lost 0 bases, the J end lost 5 bases, and 5 bases lay between the germline ends. Germline values: CDR1 LGHNA, CDR2 YNFKEQ. MiXCR, applied by TCRdb to the 5' RACE reads, yields one record per CDR3 protein. Counted here are 560,000 or so distinct CDR3 sequences, 17% occurring once; the ten biggest clones make up roughly 7.7%. This clonotype originated in an adult woman who had mild COVID-19 (a few samples of this study predate the infection). Cell type and time point are not known. What was sequenced was PBMCs or a T cell subset sorted from them (not recorded which). J is TRBJ1-5 and V is TRBV4-2; no definite D call. This CDR3 is CASSQDLYQPQHF. The CDR3 nucleotides read TGTGCCAGCAGCCAAGATCTCTATCAGCCCCAGCATTTT.